This TCR beta chain came from a study of long-term antiretroviral therapy in people with HIV. The study, taken as a whole, reports: Information on adherence to ART, viral resistance or therapy changes was unavailable. HIV repertoires had narrower CDR3 length ranges than controls. ART-treated samples gained diversity yet remained below transplant donor controls.

J lost 8 bases, V lost 9 bases, and 12 bases had no gene match. Per germline, CDR1 SEHNR and CDR2 FQNEAQ (reference sequence). This CDR3 spans 15 amino acids. Worth noting for this clone: Its antigen is not identified.

Runs used v3.0 of the immunoSEQ assay and were done at survey level. Generated by immunoSEQ multiplex PCR, the TCRdb table keeps only in-frame clones and is missing some. The sample holds more than 15,000 clones, around four fifths seen once. The sequence was obtained from a man younger than 35 with HIV. Sample: unsorted PBMCs, taken 0.3 years after starting antiretroviral therapy. The rearrangement links TRBV7-9 to TRBJ1-4; TRBD1 agrees at 10 bases. CDR3 residues: CARSEIGTGDEKLFF. The CDR3 bases are TGTGCCAGAAGCGAGATCGGGACAGGGGACGAAAAACTGTTTTTT.